The present T cell receptor (beta chain) was sequenced within a study of T cell changes during pregnancy in multiple sclerosis. Germline CDR1 reads SNHLY; CDR2 reads FYNNEI. This CDR3 has 13 residues. TCRdb's table, derived via immunoSEQ multiplex PCR, lists solely in-frame clones and lacks some. This sample yields some 51,000 clones, of which around 94% are seen a single time; around 0.6% belongs to the top ten. The material sequenced was CD4+ T cells from peripheral blood mononuclear cells, taken in the second trimester of pregnancy. The chain is built from TRBV2 and TRBJ2-3; 10 positions match TRBD2. This sequence originates from a female donor with multiple sclerosis, enrolled in a pregnancy study. The CDR3 sequence is CVQRTSGTDTQYF. CDR3 DNA sequence: TGTGTCCAGCGGACTAGCGGTACAGATACGCAGTATTTT. The full variable domain, with the rest looked up from reference TRBV2 and TRBJ2-3, is EPEVTQTPSHQVTQMGQEVILRCVPISNHLYFYWYRQILGQKVEFLVSFYNNEISEKSEIFDDQFSVERPDGSNFTLKIRSTKLEDSAMYFCVQRTSGTDTQYFGPGTRLTVL.